This T cell receptor (beta chain) stems from a study of T-cell memory formation after mild COVID-19. Constant-segment primers were used for 5'RACE, and the resulting TCR alpha and TCR beta cDNA libraries carried sample barcodes and UMIs. A single record per CDR3 protein comes from TCRdb applying MiXCR to the 5' RACE reads. Among approximately 260,000 distinct CDR3 sequences listed, about 15% were seen once. Study results and limitations: Contracting clones from day 15 to 85 had balanced CD4/CD8; later expanders favoured CD4+. Contracting clones localized mainly to CM and EM when CD4+ and mainly to EMRA when CD8+. Pre-infection memory carried some responding clones, suggesting that cross-reactive memory joined.

This clonotype was detected a few times. The antigen is not known. The sequence was obtained from a man between 18 and 35 years old who had mild COVID-19 (a few samples of this study predate the infection). Cell type and time point are not known. The specimen sequenced was PBMCs or a T cell subset sorted from them (not recorded which).

DNA for the CDR3: TGTGCCAGCTCACCGGATACGGCGGGGAGAGATACGCAGTATTTT. It yields the protein CASSPDTAGRDTQYF. The genes are TRBV18 and TRBJ2-3; D may be TRBD2 (6 bases). The CDR3 has 15 residues. CDR1 KGHSH and CDR2 LQKENI come from the germline V gene. Deletions cut 3 bases from V and 5 bases from J, with 15 bases between.